This is a list of T cell receptor beta chains from one sample in a study of shared clonotypes between healthy human individuals. Produced via immunoSEQ multiplex PCR; TCRdb's table is partial and in-frame only. The data contain about 2,500,000 clones, approximately 90% of them singletons. The sample comprised naive CD4+ T cells sorted from blood. The origin of the receptors is a man younger than 35 in good health. CDR3s include the opening cysteine and the closing phenylalanine or tryptophan. The D gene is left open where the match is weak. Rows give clone size only sometimes, using once, few, many, or a class for an expanded clone.

TRBV30	.	.	TRBJ2-7	CAWSAPGSGTHEQYF	TGTGCCTGGAGTGCCCCGGGGTCGGGAACTCACGAGCAGTACTTC
TRBV5-1	.	.	TRBJ1-1	CASSLAVGDHTEAFF	TGCGCCAGCAGCTTGGCGGTTGGGGATCACACTGAAGCTTTCTTT
TRBV6-6	TRBD1	.	TRBJ2-7	CASIRQGTYEQYF	TGTGCCAGCATTAGACAGGGGACTTACGAGCAGTACTTC
TRBV28	TRBD1	.	TRBJ1-5	CASSPDRGRVGHNQPQHF	TGTGCCAGCAGTCCTGACAGGGGGCGAGTGGGCCACAATCAGCCCCAGCATTTT
TRBV5-5	.	.	TRBJ2-7	CASSPGGDSYEQYF	TGTGCCAGCAGCCCCGGCGGTGACTCCTACGAGCAGTACTTC
TRBV7-2	TRBD2	.	TRBJ2-5	CASSGGFSQETQYF	TGTGCCAGCTCGGGGGGGTTCTCCCAAGAGACCCAGTACTTC
TRBV11-2	TRBD2	once	TRBJ2-5	CASSLVLAGNKETQYF	TGTGCCAGCAGCTTAGTTCTAGCGGGTAACAAAGAGACCCAGTACTTC
TRBV19	TRBD1	.	TRBJ1-2	CASSLGTVGSLIGYGYTF	TGTGCCAGTAGTCTTGGGACAGTTGGATCCCTCATAGGCTATGGCTACACCTTC
TRBV5-1	TRBD1	.	TRBJ2-1	CASSLGTGLNEQFF	TGCGCCAGCAGCCTTGGGACAGGGCTAAATGAGCAGTTCTTC
TRBV4-3	.	.	TRBJ1-2	CASSQEGGYGGGYTF	TGCGCCAGCAGCCAAGAAGGGGGATACGGGGGCGGCTACACCTTC
TRBV18	.	.	TRBJ2-3	CASSPPGSTDTQYF	TGTGCCAGCTCACCCCCCGGGAGCACAGATACGCAGTATTTT
TRBV30	TRBD1	.	TRBJ1-6	CAWSVQGQLHF	TGTGCCTGGAGTGTACAGGGACAGCTCCACTTT
TRBV6-4	.	.	TRBJ2-4	CASKEGGFLAKNIQYF	TGTGCCAGCAAGGAGGGGGGGTTTCTAGCCAAAAACATTCAGTACTTC
TRBV4-3	TRBD2	.	TRBJ2-7	CASSQDSGKSYEQYF	TGCGCCAGCAGCCAAGATAGCGGGAAATCCTACGAGCAGTACTTC
TRBV7-9	.	.	TRBJ1-2	CASSLGLGAYGYTF	TGTGCCAGCAGCTTAGGTTTAGGGGCCTATGGCTACACCTTC
TRBV25-1	.	once	TRBJ1-1	CASSGKTAMNTEAFF	TGTGCCAGCAGTGGAAAGACAGCCATGAACACTGAAGCTTTCTTT
TRBV5-1	TRBD1	.	TRBJ1-1	CASKQGTAMNTEAFF	TGCGCCAGCAAACAGGGGACGGCGATGAACACTGAAGCTTTCTTT
TRBV14	.	.	TRBJ1-1	CASSHGRGYNEAFF	TGTGCCAGCAGCCACGGACGGGGGTATAATGAAGCTTTCTTT
TRBV7-2	.	once	TRBJ2-2	CASSLNSYPGELFF	TGTGCCAGCAGCTTAAATTCGTATCCCGGGGAGCTGTTTTTT
TRBV28	TRBD1	.	TRBJ2-2	CACEGASNTGELFF	TGTGCGTGTGAGGGGGCGTCGAACACCGGGGAGCTGTTTTTT
TRBV21-1	.	.	TRBJ1-3	CASSNRKGSGNTIYF	TGTGCCAGCAGCAATCGTAAAGGGTCTGGAAACACCATATATTTT
TRBV4-1	TRBD1	.	TRBJ1-6	CASSQETGAFSPLHF	TGCGCCAGCAGCCAAGAGACAGGGGCTTTTTCACCCCTCCACTTT
TRBV11-2	.	.	TRBJ1-2	CASSLGTQGRRDYGYTF	TGTGCCAGCAGCTTAGGGACCCAGGGGCGCCGGGACTATGGCTACACCTTC
TRBV10-1	.	.	TRBJ2-7	CASSEFGGPREQYF	TGCGCCAGCAGTGAGTTTGGCGGGCCAAGGGAGCAGTACTTC
TRBV7-6	.	.	TRBJ1-1	CASSLEVELNTEAFF	TGTGCCAGCAGCTTAGAAGTGGAGTTGAACACTGAAGCTTTCTTT